The 5 T cell receptor beta chains reported below all come from one sample, sequenced in a study of CD8 T cells in Susac syndrome. When the RNA was reverse transcribed, random hexamers were used with an input of about 0.5 to 1 ug. MiXCR, run by TCRdb on the immunoSEQ multiplex PCR reads, gives a single entry per CDR3 protein. The sample has about 140,000 distinct CDR3 sequences, roughly 95% seen once. The source material was CD4+ T cells from PBMCs. These receptors were obtained from a human donor in good health.

V usage is TRBV9 and J usage is TRBJ2-7; D perhaps matches TRBD1 (5 bases). Germline V lookup: CDR1 SGDLS, CDR2 YYNGEE. The V gene lost 0 bases and the J gene lost 0 bases, with 10 bases spanning the gap. The CDR3 extends over 15 amino acids. The CDR3 nucleotides read TGTGCCAGCAGCGTAGGGGGCCAGGGCTCCTACGAGCAGTACTTC. This gives the protein CASSVGGQGSYEQYF.

This sequence joins TRBV6-1 and TRBJ2-3; 12 bases map to TRBD1. The CDR3 runs to 20 residues. With V trimmed by 6 bases and J by 2 bases, 18 bases remained unmatched. The V gene's germline CDR1 is MNHNS and CDR2 SASEGT. The CDR3 loop reads CASRPHPGQGAHGHTDTQYF. In DNA form, the CDR3 reads TGTGCCAGCAGGCCTCATCCGGGACAGGGGGCGCACGGACACACAGATACGCAGTATTTT.

The chain has TRBV28 and TRBJ1-2; D may be TRBD1 (5 bases). Between the trimmed V and J ends, which lost 3 bases and 2 bases, there was a span of 16 bases. CDR1 and CDR2 from the germline V gene are MDHEN and SYDVKM. This CDR3 is built from 16 residues. DNA for the CDR3: TGTGCCAGCAGTTTCCCTTGGGGGGAAAGGAACTATGGCTACACCTTC. The encoded protein is CASSFPWGERNYGYTF.

The gene calls are TRBV30 and TRBJ1-1, with no clear D. The CDR3 is made up of 12 amino acids. CDR1 and CDR2 from the germline V gene are GTSNPN and SVGIG (reference sequence). Trimming removed 3 bases at V and 1 base at J, with 6 bases between. CDR3 in DNA: TGTGCCTGGAGAACAGCGAACACTGAAGCTTTCTTT. This translates into CAWRTANTEAFF. The complete variable domain, with remaining parts taken from reference TRBV30 and TRBJ1-1, reads SQTIHQWPATLVQPVGSPLSLECTVEGTSNPNLYWYRQAAGRGLQLLFYSVGIGQISSEVPQNLSASRPQDRQFILSSKKLLLSDSGFYLCAWRTANTEAFFGQGTRLTVV.

The chain has TRBV20-1 and TRBJ2-3; weak D call: TRBD1 (5 bases). The CDR3 has 15 amino acids. V gave up 0 bases and J gave up 4 bases, with 14 bases separating them. Germline V gene lookup returns CDR1 DFQATT and CDR2 SNEGSKA (reference sequence). The CDR3 reads CSARERQPNADTQYF. The DNA of the CDR3 is TGCAGTGCTAGAGAACGACAGCCCAATGCAGATACGCAGTATTTT.